This record concerns one T cell receptor beta chain sequence. This sample was taken from a study of CD8+ T cells in alopecia areata. Turning to the study itself: Tofacitinib ran for 6 to 18 months before 6 months off drug.

RNA extraction was followed by reverse transcription into cDNA, which acted as the sequencing template. This table comes from immunoSEQ multiplex PCR, and its TCRdb copy is limited to in-frame clones, with some not included. The data show about 180,000 clones, with 63% seen just once and 1.7% held by the top ten. This CDR3 region has 12 residues. From germline, CDR1 is SEHNR and CDR2 FQNEAQ (reference sequence). Trimming took off 5 bases at V and 3 bases at J, with 8 bases between the two ends. This rearrangement joins TRBV7-9 to TRBJ2-7; D unclear. The sequence derives from a human donor with alopecia areata. The material was CD4+ T cells sorted from blood, obtained at week 0. Here the CDR3 DNA reads TGTGCCAGCAGCATATCTAGCTACGAGCAGTACTTC. As protein: CASSISSYEQYF.